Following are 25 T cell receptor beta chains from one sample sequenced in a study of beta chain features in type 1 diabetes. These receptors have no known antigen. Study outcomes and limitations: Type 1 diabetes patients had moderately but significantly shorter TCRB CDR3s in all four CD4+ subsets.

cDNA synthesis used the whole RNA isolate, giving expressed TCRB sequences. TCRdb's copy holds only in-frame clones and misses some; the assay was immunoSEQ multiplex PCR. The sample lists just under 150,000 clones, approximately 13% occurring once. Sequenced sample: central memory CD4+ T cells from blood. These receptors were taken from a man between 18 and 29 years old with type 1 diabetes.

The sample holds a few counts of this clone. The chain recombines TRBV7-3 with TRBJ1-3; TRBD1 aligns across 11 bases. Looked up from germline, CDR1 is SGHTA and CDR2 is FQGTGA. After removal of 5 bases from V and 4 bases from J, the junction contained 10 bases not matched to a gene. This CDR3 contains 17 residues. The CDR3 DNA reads TGTGCCAGCAGCCCCGGACAGGGGGCATACGGGGGAAACACCATATATTTT. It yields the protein CASSPGQGAYGGNTIYF.

CDR3 nucleotide sequence: TGCAGTGCAAAGATGGAGACCCAGTACTTC. It is translated as CSAKMETQYF. The rearrangement joins TRBV20-1 to TRBJ2-7; D uncertain. The J call is in doubt because the DNA end fits TRBJ2-5 better. The CDR3 consists of 10 residues. Germline CDR1 DFQATT, CDR2 SNEGSKA (reference sequence).

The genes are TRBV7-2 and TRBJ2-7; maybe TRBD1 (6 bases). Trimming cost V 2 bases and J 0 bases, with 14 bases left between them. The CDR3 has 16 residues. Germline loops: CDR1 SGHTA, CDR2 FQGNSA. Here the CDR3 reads CASSLPGHRSSYEQYF. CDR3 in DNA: TGTGCCAGCAGCTTACCGGGACATAGGAGCTCCTACGAGCAGTACTTC. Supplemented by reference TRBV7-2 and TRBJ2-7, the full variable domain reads GAGVSQSPSNKVTEKGKDVELRCDPISGHTALYWYRQSLGQGLEFLIYFQGNSAPDKSGLPSDRFSAERTGGSVSTLTIQRTQQEDSAVYLCASSLPGHRSSYEQYFGPGTRLTVT.

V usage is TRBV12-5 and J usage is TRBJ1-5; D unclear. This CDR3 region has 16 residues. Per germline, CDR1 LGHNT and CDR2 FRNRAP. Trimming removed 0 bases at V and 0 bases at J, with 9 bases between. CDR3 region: CASGLVIGDSNQPQHF. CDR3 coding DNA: TGTGCTAGTGGTTTGGTAATCGGGGATAGCAATCAGCCCCAGCATTTT.

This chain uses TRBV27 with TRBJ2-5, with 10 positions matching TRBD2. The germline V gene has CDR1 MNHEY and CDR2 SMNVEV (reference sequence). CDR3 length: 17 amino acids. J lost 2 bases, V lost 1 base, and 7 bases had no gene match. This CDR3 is CASSLLPSGGGQETQYF. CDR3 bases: TGTGCCAGCAGTTTATTGCCTAGCGGGGGAGGGCAAGAGACCCAGTACTTC.

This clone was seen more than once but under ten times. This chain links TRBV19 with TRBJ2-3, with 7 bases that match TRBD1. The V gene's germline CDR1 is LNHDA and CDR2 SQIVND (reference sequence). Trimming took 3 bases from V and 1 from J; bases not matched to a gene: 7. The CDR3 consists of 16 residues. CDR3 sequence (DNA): TGTGCCAGTAGTATTGAGGGGGCGAGGGGCACAGATACGCAGTATTTT. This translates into CASSIEGARGTDTQYF.

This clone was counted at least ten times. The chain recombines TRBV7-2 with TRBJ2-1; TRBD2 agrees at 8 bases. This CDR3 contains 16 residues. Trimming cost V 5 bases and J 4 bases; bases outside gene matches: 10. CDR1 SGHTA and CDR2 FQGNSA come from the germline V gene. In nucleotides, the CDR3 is TGTGCCAGCAGCCCAGTTCGTCCTAGCGGGTACAATGAGCAGTTCTTC. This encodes CASSPVRPSGYNEQFF.

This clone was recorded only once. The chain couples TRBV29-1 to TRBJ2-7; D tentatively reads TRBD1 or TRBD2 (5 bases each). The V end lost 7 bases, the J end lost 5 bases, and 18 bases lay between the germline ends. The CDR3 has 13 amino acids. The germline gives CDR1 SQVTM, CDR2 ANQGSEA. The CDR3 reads CSAGPGRGNEQYF. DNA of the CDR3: TGCAGCGCTGGGCCGGGACGGGGCAACGAGCAGTACTTC.

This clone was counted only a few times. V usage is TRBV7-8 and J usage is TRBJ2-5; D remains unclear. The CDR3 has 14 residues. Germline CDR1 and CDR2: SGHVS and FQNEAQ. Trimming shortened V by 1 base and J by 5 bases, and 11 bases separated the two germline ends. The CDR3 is CASSLGPPEETQYF. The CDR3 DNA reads TGTGCCAGCAGCTTAGGGCCCCCCGAGGAGACCCAGTACTTC.

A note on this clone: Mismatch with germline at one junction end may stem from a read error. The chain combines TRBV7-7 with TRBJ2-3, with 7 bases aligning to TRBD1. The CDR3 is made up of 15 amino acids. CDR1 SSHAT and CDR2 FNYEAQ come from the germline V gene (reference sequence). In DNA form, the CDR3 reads TGTGCTAGCAGCCCTCAGGGACAGAGCACAGATACGCAGTATTTT. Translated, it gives CASSPQGQSTDTQYF.

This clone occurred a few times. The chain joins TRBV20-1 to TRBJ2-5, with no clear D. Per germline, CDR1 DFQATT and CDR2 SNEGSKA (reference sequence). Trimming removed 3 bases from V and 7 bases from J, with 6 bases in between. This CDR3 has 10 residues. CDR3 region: CSASFVTQYF. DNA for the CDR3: TGCAGTGCTAGCTTTGTGACCCAGTACTTC.

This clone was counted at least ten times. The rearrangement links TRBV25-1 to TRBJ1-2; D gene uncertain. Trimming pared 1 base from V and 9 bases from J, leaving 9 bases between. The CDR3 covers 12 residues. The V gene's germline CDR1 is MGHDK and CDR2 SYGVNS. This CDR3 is CASSESFQSYTF. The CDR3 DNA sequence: TGTGCCAGCAGTGAATCCTTCCAAAGCTACACCTTC.

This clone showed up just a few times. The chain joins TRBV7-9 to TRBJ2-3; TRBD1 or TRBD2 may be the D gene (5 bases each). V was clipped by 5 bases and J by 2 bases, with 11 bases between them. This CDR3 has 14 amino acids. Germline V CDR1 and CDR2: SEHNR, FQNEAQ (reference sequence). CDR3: CASSGTYPTDTQYF. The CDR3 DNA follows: TGTGCCAGCAGCGGGACCTACCCCACAGATACGCAGTATTTT. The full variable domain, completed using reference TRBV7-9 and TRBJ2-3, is DTGVSQNPRHKITKRGQNVTFRCDPISEHNRLYWYRQTLGQGPEFLTYFQNEAQLEKSRLLSDRFSAERPKGSFSTLEIQRTEQGDSAMYLCASSGTYPTDTQYFGPGTRLTVL.

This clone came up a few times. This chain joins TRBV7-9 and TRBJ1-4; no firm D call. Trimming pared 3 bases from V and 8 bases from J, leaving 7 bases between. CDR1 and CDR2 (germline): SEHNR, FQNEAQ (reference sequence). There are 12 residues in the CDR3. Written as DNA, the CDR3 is TGTGCCAGCAGCTTCTCGGGGGAAAAACTGTTTTTT. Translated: CASSFSGEKLFF. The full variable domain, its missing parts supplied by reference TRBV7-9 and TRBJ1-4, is DTGVSQNPRHKITKRGQNVTFRCDPISEHNRLYWYRQTLGQGPEFLTYFQNEAQLEKSRLLSDRFSAERPKGSFSTLEIQRTEQGDSAMYLCASSFSGEKLFFGSGTQLSVL.

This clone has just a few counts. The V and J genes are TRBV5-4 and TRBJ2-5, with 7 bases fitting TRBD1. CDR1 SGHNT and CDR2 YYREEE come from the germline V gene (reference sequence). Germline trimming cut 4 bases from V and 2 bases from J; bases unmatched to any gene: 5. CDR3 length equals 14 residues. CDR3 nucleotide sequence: TGTGCCAGCAGCATACAGGGGATTCAAGAGACCCAGTACTTC. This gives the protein CASSIQGIQETQYF. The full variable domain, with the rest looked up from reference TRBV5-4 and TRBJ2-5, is ETGVTQSPTHLIKTRGQQVTLRCSSQSGHNTVSWYQQALGQGPQFIFQYYREEENGRGNFPPRFSGLQFPNYSSELNVNALELDDSALYLCASSIQGIQETQYFGPGTRLLVL.

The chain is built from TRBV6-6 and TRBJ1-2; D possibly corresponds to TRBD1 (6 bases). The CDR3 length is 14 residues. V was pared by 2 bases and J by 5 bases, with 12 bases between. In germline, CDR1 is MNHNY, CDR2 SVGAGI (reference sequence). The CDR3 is CASSYRGEGYGYTF. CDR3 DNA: TGTGCCAGCAGTTACAGGGGGGAGGGTTATGGCTACACCTTC.

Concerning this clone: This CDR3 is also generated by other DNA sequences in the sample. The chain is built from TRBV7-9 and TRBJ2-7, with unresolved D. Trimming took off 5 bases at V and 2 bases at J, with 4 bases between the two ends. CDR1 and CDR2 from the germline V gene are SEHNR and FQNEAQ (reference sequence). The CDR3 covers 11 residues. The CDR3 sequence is CASSLTYEQYF. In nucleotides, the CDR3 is TGTGCCAGCAGCCTCACCTACGAGCAGTACTTC.

The CDR3 DNA follows: TGTGCCAGTACCACCGGTAACTATGGCTACACCTTC. Its protein product is CASTTGNYGYTF. The chain joins TRBV19 to TRBJ1-2; no firm D call. The germline CDR1 and CDR2 sequences are LNHDA and SQIVND (reference sequence). There are 12 residues in the CDR3. V was pared by 7 bases and J by 1 base, with 7 bases between.

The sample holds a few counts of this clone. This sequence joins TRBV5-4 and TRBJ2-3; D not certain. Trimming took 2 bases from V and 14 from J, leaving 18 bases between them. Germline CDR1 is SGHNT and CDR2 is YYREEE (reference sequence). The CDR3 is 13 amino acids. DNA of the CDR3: TGTGCCAGCAGCTTAGCCCCCGGAGACCCCCCGTATTTT. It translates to CASSLAPGDPPYF.

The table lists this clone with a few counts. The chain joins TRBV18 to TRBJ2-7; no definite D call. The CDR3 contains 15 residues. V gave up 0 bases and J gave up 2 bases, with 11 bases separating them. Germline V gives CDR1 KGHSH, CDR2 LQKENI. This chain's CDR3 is CASSPPARGAYEQYF. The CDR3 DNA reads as TGTGCCAGCTCACCACCGGCCAGAGGAGCCTACGAGCAGTACTTC.

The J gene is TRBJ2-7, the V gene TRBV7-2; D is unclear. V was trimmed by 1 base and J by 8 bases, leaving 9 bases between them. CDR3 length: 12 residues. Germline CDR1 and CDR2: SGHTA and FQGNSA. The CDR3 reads CASSLVQQQQYF. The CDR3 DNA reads TGTGCCAGCAGCTTAGTTCAACAGCAGCAGTACTTC.

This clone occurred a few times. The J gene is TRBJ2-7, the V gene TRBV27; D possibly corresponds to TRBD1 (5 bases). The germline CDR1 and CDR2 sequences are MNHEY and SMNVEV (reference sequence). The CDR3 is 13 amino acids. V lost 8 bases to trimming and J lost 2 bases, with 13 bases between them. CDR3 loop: CASGPREPYEQYF. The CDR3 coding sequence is TGTGCCAGCGGCCCCAGGGAACCCTACGAGCAGTACTTC.

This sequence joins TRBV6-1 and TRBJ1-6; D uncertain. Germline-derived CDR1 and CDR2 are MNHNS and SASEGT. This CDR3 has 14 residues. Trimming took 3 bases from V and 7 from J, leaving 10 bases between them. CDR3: CASSDYGGNSPLHF. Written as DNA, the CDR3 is TGTGCCAGCAGTGATTACGGAGGAAATTCACCCCTCCACTTT.

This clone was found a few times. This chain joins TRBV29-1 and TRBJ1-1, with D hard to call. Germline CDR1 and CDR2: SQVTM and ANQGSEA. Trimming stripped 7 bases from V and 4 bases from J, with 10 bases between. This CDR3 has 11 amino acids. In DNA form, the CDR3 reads TGCAGCGCCCATCTGGGCACTGAAGCTTTCTTT. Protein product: CSAHLGTEAFF. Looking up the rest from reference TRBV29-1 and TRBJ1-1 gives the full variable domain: SAVISQKPSRDICQRGTSLTIQCQVDSQVTMMFWYRQQPGQSLTLIATANQGSEATYESGFVIDKFPISRPNLTFSTLTVSNMSPEDSSIYLCSAHLGTEAFFGQGTRLTVV.

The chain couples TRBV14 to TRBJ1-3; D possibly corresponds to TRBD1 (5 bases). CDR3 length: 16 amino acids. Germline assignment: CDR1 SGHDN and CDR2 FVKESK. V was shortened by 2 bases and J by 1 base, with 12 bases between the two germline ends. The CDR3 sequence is CASSQRTGPSGNTIYF. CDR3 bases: TGTGCCAGCAGCCAACGTACAGGACCGTCTGGAAACACCATATATTTT.